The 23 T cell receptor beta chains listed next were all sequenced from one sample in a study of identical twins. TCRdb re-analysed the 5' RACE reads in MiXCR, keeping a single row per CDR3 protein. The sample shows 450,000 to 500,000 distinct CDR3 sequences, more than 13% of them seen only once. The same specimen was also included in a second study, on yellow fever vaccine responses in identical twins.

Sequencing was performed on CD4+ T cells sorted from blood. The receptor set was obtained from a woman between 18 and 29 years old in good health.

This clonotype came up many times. As DNA, the CDR3 is TGTGCCAGCAGCTTCTCGGGACCCGGGAGCAATGAGCAGTTCTTC. It yields the protein CASSFSGPGSNEQFF. The chain links TRBV7-9 to TRBJ2-1, with D possibly matching TRBD2 (6 bases). The germline V gene encodes CDR1 SEHNR and CDR2 FQNEAQ (reference sequence). Deletions cut 3 bases from V and 6 bases from J, with 15 bases between. The CDR3 consists of 15 residues.

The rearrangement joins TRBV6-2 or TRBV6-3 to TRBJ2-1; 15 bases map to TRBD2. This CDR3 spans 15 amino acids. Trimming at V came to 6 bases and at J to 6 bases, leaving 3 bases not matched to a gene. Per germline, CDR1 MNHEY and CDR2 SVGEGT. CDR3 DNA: TGTGCCAGCAGACGGACTAGCGGGAGGGCCAATGAGCAGTTCTTC. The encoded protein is CASRRTSGRANEQFF.

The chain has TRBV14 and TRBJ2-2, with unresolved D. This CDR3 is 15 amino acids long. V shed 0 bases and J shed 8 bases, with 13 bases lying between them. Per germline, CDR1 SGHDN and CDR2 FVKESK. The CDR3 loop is CASSQELLGRGELFF. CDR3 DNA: TGTGCCAGCAGCCAAGAACTCCTGGGCCGTGGGGAGCTGTTTTTT.

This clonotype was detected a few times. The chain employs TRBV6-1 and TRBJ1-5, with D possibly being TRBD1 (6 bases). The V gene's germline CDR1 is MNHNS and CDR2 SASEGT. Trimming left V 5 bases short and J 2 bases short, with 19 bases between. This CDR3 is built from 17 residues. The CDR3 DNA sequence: TGTGCCAGCAGTCCGAGTGGGGGCCTTAAGGGCAATCAGCCCCAGCATTTT. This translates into CASSPSGGLKGNQPQHF.

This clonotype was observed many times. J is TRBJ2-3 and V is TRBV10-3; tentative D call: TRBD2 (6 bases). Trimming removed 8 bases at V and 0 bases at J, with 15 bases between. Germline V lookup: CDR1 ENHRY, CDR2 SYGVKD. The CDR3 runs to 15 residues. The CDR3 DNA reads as TGTGCCATCGATAGCGGCCAGGCAAGCACAGATACGCAGTATTTT. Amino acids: CAIDSGQASTDTQYF.

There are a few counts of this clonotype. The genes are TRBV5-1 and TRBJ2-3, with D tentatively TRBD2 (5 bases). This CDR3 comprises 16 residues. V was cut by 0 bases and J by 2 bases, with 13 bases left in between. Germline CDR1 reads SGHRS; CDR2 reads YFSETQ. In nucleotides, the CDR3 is TGCGCCAGCAGCTTGGAGGTAGCGCACTACACAGATACGCAGTATTTT. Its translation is CASSLEVAHYTDTQYF.

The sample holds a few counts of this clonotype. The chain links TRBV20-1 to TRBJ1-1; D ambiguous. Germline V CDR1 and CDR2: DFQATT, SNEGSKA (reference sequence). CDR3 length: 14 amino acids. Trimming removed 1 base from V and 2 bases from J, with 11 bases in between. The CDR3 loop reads CSARAEGRNTEAFF. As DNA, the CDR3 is TGCAGTGCTAGAGCGGAAGGGAGAAACACTGAAGCTTTCTTT.

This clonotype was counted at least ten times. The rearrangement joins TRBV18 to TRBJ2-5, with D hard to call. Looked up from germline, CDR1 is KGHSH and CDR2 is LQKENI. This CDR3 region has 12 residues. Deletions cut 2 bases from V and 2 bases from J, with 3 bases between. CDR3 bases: TGTGCCAGCTCACCAAAACAAGAGACCCAGTACTTC. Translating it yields CASSPKQETQYF.

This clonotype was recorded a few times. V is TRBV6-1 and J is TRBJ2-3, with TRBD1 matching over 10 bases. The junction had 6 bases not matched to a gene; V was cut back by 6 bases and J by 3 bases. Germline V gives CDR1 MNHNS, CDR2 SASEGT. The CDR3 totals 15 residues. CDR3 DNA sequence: TGTGCCAGCAGCACGACAGGGGGCAAAACAGATACGCAGTATTTT. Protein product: CASSTTGGKTDTQYF.

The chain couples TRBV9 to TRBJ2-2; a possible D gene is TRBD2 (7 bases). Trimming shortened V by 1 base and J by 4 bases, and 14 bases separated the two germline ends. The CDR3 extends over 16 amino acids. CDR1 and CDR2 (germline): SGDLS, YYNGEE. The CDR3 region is CASSVSGGRSTGELFF. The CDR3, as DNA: TGTGCCAGCAGCGTATCCGGGGGGCGTAGCACCGGGGAGCTGTTTTTT.

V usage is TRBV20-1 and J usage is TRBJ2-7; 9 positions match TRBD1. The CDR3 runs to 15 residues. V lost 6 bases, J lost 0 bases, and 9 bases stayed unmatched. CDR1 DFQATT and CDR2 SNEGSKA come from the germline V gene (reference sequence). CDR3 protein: CSATVGTGTSYEQYF. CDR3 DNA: TGCAGTGCGACAGTAGGGACAGGGACCTCCTACGAGCAGTACTTC.

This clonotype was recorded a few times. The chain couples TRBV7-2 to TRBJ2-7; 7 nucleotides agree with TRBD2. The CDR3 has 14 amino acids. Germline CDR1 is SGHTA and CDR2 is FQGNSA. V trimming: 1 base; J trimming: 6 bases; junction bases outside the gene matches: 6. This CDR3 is CASSLVTSSSEQYF. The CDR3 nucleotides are TGTGCCAGCAGCTTAGTGACTAGCAGCTCCGAGCAGTACTTC.

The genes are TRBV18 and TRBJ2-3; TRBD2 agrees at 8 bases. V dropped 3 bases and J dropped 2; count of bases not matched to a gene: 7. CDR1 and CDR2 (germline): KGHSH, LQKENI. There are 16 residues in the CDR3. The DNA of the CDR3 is TGTGCCAGCTCACCTACCGGGACTAGTAACACAGATACGCAGTATTTT. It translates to CASSPTGTSNTDTQYF.

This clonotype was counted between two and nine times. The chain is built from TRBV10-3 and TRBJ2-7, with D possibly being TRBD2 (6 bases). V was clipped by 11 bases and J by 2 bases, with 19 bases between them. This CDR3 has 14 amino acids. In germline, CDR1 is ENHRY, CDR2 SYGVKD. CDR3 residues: CASNPGLIAYEQYF. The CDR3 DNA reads TGTGCCTCCAACCCAGGACTAATCGCCTACGAGCAGTACTTC.

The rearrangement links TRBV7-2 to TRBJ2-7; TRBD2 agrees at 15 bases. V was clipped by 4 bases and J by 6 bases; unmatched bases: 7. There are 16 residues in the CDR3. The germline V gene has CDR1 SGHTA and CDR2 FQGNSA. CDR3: CASSSLRTSGRGEQYF. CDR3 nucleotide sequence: TGTGCCAGCAGCTCACTAAGGACTAGCGGGAGGGGCGAGCAGTACTTC.

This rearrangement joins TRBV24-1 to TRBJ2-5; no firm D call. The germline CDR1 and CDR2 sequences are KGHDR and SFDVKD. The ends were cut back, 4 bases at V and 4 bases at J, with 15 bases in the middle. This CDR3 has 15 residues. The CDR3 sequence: CATSDPQVARETQYF. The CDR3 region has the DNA TGTGCCACCAGTGACCCCCAGGTAGCCCGAGAGACCCAGTACTTC.

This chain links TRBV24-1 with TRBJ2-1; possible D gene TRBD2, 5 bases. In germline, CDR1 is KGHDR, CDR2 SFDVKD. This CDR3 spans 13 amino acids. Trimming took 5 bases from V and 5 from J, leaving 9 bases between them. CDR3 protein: CATSGRANNEQFF. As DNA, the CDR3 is TGTGCCACCAGTGGGCGGGCGAACAATGAGCAGTTCTTC.

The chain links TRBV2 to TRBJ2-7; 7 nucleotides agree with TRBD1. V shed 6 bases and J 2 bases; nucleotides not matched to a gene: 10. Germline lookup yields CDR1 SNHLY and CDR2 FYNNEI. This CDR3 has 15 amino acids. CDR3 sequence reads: CASRAQGVAPYEQYF. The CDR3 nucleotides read TGTGCCAGCAGAGCCCAGGGGGTAGCCCCCTACGAGCAGTACTTC.

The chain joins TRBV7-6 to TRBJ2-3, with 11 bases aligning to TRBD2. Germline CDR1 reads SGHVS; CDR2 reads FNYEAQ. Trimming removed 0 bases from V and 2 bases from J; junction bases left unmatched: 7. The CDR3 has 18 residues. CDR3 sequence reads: CASSLAATSGAITDTQYF. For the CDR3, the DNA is TGTGCCAGCAGCTTAGCGGCGACTAGCGGGGCCATCACAGATACGCAGTATTTT.

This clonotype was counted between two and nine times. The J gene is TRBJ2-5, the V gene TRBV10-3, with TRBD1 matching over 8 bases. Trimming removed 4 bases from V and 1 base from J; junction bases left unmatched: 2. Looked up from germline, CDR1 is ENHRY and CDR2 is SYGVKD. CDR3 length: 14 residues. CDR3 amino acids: CAISGQGAQETQYF. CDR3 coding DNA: TGTGCCATCAGTGGTCAGGGGGCCCAAGAGACCCAGTACTTC.

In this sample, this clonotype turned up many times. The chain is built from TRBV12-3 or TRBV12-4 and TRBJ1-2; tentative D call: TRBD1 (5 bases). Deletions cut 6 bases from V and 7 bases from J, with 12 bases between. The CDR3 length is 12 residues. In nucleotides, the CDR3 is TGTGCCAGCAGCAGGGTAATCGGTGGCTACACCTTC. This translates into CASSRVIGGYTF.

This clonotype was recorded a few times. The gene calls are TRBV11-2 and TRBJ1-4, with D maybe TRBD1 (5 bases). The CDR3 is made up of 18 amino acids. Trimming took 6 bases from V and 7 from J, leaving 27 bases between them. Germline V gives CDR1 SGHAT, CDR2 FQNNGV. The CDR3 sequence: CASRKPGTRRDLAEKLFF. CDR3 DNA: TGTGCCAGCAGAAAACCGGGCACAAGAAGGGACCTCGCTGAAAAACTGTTTTTT.

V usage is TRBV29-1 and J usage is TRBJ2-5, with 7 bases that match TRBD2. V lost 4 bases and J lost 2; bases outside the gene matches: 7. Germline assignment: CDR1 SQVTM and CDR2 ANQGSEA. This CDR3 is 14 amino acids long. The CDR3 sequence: CSVVPGREQETQYF. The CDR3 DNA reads TGCAGCGTTGTACCAGGGAGGGAGCAAGAGACCCAGTACTTC. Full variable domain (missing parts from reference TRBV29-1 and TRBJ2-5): SAVISQKPSRDICQRGTSLTIQCQVDSQVTMMFWYRQQPGQSLTLIATANQGSEATYESGFVIDKFPISRPNLTFSTLTVSNMSPEDSSIYLCSVVPGREQETQYFGPGTRLLVL.